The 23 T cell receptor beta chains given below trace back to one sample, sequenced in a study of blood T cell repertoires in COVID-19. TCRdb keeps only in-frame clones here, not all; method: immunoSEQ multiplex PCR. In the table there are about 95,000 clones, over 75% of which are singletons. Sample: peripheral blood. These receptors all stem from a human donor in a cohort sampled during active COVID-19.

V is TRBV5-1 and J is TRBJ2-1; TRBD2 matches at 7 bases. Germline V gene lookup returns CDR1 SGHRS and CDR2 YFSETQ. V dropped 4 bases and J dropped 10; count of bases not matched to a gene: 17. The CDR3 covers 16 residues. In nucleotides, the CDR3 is TGCGCCAGCAGCCTCAGTCGGAGCGGGGCGGACCGGGAGCAGTTCTTC. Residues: CASSLSRSGADREQFF.

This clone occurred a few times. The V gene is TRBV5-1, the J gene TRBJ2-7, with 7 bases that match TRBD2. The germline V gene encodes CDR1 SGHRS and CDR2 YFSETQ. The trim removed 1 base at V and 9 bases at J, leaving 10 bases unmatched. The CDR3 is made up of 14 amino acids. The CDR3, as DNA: TGCGCCAGCAGCTTGACTAGCGAAATCGGTGGGCAGTACTTC. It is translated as CASSLTSEIGGQYF.

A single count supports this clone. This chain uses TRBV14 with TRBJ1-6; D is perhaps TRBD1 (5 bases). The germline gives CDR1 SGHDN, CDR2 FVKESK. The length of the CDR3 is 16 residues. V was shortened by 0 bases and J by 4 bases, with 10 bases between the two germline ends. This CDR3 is CASSQDAGGYNSPLHF. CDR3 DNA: TGTGCCAGCAGCCAAGACGCCGGGGGTTATAATTCACCCCTCCACTTT.

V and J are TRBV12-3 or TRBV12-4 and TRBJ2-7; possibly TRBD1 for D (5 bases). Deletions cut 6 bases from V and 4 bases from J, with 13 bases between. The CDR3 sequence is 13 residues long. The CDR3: CASSRWTKYEQYF. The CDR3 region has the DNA TGTGCCAGCAGCCGCTGGACAAAATACGAGCAGTACTTC.

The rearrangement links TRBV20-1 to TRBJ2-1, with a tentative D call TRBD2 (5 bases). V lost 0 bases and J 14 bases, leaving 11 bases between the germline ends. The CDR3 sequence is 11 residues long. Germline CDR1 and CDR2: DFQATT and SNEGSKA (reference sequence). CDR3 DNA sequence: TGCAGTGCTAGAGAAGGGCCCGGGGAGTTCTTC. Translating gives CSAREGPGEFF.

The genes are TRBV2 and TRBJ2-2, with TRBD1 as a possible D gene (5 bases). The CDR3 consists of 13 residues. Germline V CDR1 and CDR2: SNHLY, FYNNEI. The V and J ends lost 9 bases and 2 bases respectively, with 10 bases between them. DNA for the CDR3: TGTGCCAGGCAGGGATCCAACACCGGGGAGCTGTTTTTT. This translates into CARQGSNTGELFF.

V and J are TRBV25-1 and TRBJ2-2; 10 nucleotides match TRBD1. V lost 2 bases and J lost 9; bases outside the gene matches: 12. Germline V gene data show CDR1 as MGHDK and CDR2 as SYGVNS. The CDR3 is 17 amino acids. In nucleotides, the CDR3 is TGTGCCAGCAGTGAAGGCCAGCGGACAGGGGGTAGCCGGGAGCTGTTTTTT. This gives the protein CASSEGQRTGGSRELFF. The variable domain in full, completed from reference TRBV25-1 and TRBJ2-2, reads EADIYQTPRYLVIGTGKKITLECSQTMGHDKMYWYQQDPGMELHLIHYSYGVNSTEKGDLSSESTVSRIRTEHFPLTLESARPSHTSQYLCASSEGQRTGGSRELFFGEGSRLTVL.

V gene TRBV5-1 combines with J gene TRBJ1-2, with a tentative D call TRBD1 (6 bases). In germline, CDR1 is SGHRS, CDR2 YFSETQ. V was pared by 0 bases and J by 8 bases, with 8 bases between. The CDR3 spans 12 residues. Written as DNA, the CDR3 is TGCGCCAGCAGCTTGGGGCAGGGGGGCTACACCTTC. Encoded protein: CASSLGQGGYTF.

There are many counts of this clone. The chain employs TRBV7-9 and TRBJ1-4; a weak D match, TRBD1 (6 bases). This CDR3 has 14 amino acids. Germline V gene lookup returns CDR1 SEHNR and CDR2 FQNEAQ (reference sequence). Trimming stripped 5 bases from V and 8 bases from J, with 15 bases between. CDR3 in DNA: TGTGCCAGCAGCCGGGGGGGCTTTGGCGAAAAACTGTTTTTT. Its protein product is CASSRGGFGEKLFF. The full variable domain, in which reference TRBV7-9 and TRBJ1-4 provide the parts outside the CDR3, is DTGVSQNPRHKITKRGQNVTFRCDPISEHNRLYWYRQTLGQGPEFLTYFQNEAQLEKSRLLSDRFSAERPKGSFSTLEIQRTEQGDSAMYLCASSRGGFGEKLFFGSGTQLSVL.

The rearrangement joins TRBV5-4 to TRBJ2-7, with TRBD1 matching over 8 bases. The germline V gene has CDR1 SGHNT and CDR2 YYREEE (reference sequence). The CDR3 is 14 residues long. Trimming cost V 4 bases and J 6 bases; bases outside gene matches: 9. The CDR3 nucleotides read TGTGCCAGCAGCCTACGGACAGGGCAGACCGAGCAGTACTTC. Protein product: CASSLRTGQTEQYF.

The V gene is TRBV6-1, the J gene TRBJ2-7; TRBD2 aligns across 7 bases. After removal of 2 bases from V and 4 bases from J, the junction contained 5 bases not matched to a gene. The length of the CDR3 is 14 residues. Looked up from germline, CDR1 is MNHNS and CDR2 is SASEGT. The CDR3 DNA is TGTGCCAGCAGTGAACGTAGCGGGCAGTACGAGCAGTACTTC. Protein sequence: CASSERSGQYEQYF.

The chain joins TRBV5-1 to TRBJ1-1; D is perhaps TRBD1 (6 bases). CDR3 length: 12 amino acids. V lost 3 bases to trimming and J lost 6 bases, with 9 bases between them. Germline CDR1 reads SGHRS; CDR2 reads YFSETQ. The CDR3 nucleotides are TGCGCCAGCAGCTCTGGGACACCTGAAGCTTTCTTT. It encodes CASSSGTPEAFF. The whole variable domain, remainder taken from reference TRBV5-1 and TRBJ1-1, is KAGVTQTPRYLIKTRGQQVTLSCSPISGHRSVSWYQQTPGQGLQFLFEYFSETQRNKGNFPGRFSGRQFSNSRSEMNVSTLELGDSALYLCASSSGTPEAFFGQGTRLTVV.

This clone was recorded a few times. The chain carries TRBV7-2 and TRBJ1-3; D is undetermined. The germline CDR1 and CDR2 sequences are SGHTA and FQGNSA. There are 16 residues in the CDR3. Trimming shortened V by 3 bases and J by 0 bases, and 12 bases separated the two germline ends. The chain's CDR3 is CASSFVWRVSGNTIYF. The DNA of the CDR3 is TGTGCCAGCAGCTTCGTATGGAGAGTCTCTGGAAACACCATATATTTT. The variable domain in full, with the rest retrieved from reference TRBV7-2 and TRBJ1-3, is GAGVSQSPSNKVTEKGKDVELRCDPISGHTALYWYRQSLGQGLEFLIYFQGNSAPDKSGLPSDRFSAERTGGSVSTLTIQRTQQEDSAVYLCASSFVWRVSGNTIYFGEGSWLTVV.

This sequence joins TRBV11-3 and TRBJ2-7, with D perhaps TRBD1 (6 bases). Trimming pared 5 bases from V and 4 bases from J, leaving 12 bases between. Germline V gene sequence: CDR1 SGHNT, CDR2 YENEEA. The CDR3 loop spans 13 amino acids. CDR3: CASSQGQSYEQYF. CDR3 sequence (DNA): TGTGCCAGCAGCCAAGGACAGTCTTACGAGCAGTACTTC.

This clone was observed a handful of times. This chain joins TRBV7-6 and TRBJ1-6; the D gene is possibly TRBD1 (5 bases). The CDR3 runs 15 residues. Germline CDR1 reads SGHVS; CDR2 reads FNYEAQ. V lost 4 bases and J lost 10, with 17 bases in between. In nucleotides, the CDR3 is TGTGCCAGCAGCTCCCGGTGGGGGGATGGGTCACCCCTCCACTTT. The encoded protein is CASSSRWGDGSPLHF.

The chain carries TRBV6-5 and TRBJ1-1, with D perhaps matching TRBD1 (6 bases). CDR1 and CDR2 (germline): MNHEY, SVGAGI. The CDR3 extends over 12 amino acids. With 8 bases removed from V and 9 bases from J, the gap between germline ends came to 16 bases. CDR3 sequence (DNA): TGTGCCAGCGGACAGACCCGAAATAAAGCTTTCTTT. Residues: CASGQTRNKAFF.

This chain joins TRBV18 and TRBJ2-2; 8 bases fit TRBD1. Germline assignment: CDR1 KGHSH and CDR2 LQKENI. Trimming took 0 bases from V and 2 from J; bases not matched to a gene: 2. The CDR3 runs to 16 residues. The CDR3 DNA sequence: TGTGCCAGCTCACCACCGGGACAGGCTAACACCGGGGAGCTGTTTTTT. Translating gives CASSPPGQANTGELFF.

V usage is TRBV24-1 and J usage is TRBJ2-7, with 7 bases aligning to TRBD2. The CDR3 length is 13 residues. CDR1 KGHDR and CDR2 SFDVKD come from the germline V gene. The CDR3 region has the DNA TGTGCACTTGCGTGGGGGGGATCCTACGAGCAGTACTTC. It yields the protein CALAWGGSYEQYF.

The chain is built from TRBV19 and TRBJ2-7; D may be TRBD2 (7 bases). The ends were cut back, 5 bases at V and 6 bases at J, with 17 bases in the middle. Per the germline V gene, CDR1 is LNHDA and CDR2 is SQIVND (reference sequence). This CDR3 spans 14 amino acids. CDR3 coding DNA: TGTGCCAGTAGTCCGGGGGGCTTACGAGGCGAGCAGTACTTC. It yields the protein CASSPGGLRGEQYF.

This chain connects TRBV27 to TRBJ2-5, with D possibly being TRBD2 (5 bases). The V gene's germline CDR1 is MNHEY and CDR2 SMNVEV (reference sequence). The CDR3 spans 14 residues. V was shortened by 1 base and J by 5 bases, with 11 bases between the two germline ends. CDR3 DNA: TGTGCCAGCAGTTTATGGGCGGGTAAGGAGACCCAGTACTTC. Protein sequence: CASSLWAGKETQYF.

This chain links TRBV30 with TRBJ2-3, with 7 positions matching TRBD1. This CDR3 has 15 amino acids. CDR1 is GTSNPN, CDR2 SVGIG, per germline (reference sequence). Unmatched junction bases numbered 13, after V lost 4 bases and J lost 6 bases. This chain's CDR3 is CAWTEGGAVVDTQYF. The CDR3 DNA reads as TGTGCCTGGACGGAAGGGGGCGCAGTCGTGGATACGCAGTATTTT.

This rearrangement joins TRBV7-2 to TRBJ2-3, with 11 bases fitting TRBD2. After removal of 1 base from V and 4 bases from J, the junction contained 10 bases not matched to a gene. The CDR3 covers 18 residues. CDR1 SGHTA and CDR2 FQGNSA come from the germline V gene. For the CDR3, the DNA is TGTGCCAGCAGCTTAGTTACGCTAGCGGGGGGCGGCTCAGATACGCAGTATTTT. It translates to CASSLVTLAGGGSDTQYF.

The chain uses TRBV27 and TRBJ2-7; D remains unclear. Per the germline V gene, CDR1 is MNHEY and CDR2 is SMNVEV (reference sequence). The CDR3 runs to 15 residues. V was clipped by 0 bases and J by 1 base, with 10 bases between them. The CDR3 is CASSLSSQDSYEQYF. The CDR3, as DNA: TGTGCCAGCAGTTTATCGAGTCAGGATTCCTACGAGCAGTACTTC.